Listed here are 23 T cell receptor beta chains from one sample, sequenced in a study of T cell repertoires in cytomegalovirus infection. MiXCR, applied by TCRdb to the reads, yields one record per CDR3 protein. This table holds about 530,000 distinct CDR3 sequences, 26% found once. Sequencing was performed on PBMCs. These receptor sequences come from a human donor in good health (CMV status not recorded). Some clones in this sample may be carry-over from other donors' samples.

The table lists this clonotype with many counts. The chain couples TRBV7-2 to TRBJ2-2; D is possibly TRBD1 or TRBD2 (6 bases each). This CDR3 contains 17 residues. Germline CDR1 is SGHTA and CDR2 is FQGNSA. The germline V and J ends were trimmed by 4 bases and 5 bases, with 20 bases remaining between them. CDR3 DNA: TGTGCCAGCAGCTCGGGGGCGCTGGGGGCGCGAACCGGGGAGCTGTTTTTT. This encodes CASSSGALGARTGELFF.

This clonotype was counted a single time. The chain has TRBV5-4 and TRBJ2-6; TRBD1 aligns across 9 bases. V shed 4 bases, J shed 0 bases, and the junction held 5 bases outside the gene matches. CDR1 and CDR2 from the germline V gene are SGHNT and YYREEE (reference sequence). This CDR3 comprises 17 residues. The CDR3 DNA is TGTGCCAGCAGCGAGCCGGGACAGGGCTCTGGGGCCAACGTCCTGACTTTC. Its protein product is CASSEPGQGSGANVLTF.

This clonotype was found a few times. The genes are TRBV4-2 and TRBJ2-1; 9 bases are shared with TRBD2. This CDR3 region has 16 residues. The germline CDR1 and CDR2 sequences are LGHNA and YNFKEQ. J gave up 8 bases and V 0 bases, and 8 bases lay outside the gene matches. The CDR3: CASSQDRLAEGYEQFF. CDR3 nucleotides: TGTGCCAGCAGCCAAGACAGACTAGCGGAGGGGTATGAGCAGTTCTTC.

The chain links TRBV7-6 to TRBJ1-6; D is uncertain. This CDR3 contains 12 residues. In germline, CDR1 is SGHVS, CDR2 FNYEAQ. V was pared by 8 bases and J by 13 bases, with 15 bases between. Written as DNA, the CDR3 is TGTGCCAGCGGGGAGAATTTCGGTCCCCTCCACTTT. This sequence encodes CASGENFGPLHF.

V usage is TRBV20-1 and J usage is TRBJ2-7; D might be TRBD2 (5 bases). V was shortened by 6 bases and J by 0 bases, with 15 bases between the two germline ends. Germline assignment: CDR1 DFQATT and CDR2 SNEGSKA (reference sequence). This CDR3 is 14 amino acids long. The CDR3 sequence is CSARGLDYSYEQYF. CDR3 bases: TGCAGTGCCCGAGGGCTAGACTACTCCTACGAGCAGTACTTC.

As concerns this clonotype: A much bigger clone sits one base away, suggesting this may be a read error. The V and J genes are TRBV7-2 and TRBJ1-1, with D unresolved. CDR1 and CDR2 (germline): SGHTA, FQGNSA. The CDR3 covers 14 residues. V was trimmed by 1 base and J by 11 bases, leaving 17 bases between them. The CDR3 bases are TGTGCCAGCAGCTTAGGGTTCACAGAGCCGGGGGCTTTCTTT. It encodes CASSLGFTEPGAFF.

The chain combines TRBV7-2 with TRBJ2-4, with D hard to call. V was clipped by 5 bases and J by 0 bases, with 11 bases between them. CDR1 is SGHTA and CDR2 is FQGNSA in the germline V gene. The CDR3 has 15 residues. The CDR3 DNA reads as TGTGCCAGCAGCGTCCAAGTCGTAGCCAAAAACATTCAGTACTTC. Its protein product is CASSVQVVAKNIQYF.

This clonotype came up many times. This sequence joins TRBV7-8 and TRBJ1-1; a weak D match, TRBD1 (6 bases). Germline V gene lookup returns CDR1 SGHVS and CDR2 FQNEAQ. The V and J ends lost 3 bases and 0 bases respectively, with 11 bases between them. This CDR3 spans 15 amino acids. CDR3 in amino acids: CASSFWTAMNTEAFF. In DNA form, the CDR3 reads TGTGCCAGCAGCTTTTGGACAGCTATGAACACTGAAGCTTTCTTT.

The chain carries TRBV19 and TRBJ2-1; possible D gene TRBD2, 6 bases. This CDR3 has 15 amino acids. Trimming took 5 bases from V and 7 from J, leaving 18 bases between them. CDR1 is LNHDA and CDR2 is SQIVND in the germline V gene (reference sequence). CDR3 sequence (DNA): TGTGCCAGTAGTTCCTCGGGGGTGGAGGGGAATGAGCAGTTCTTC. Its translation is CASSSSGVEGNEQFF.

The chain uses TRBV7-3 and TRBJ2-3; unclear D gene. Trimming pared 2 bases from V and 2 bases from J, leaving 11 bases between. The germline CDR1 and CDR2 sequences are SGHTA and FQGTGA. The CDR3 runs 15 residues. CDR3 coding DNA: TGTGCCAGCAGCTTATGGCGGAGAGACACAGATACGCAGTATTTT. Translated, it gives CASSLWRRDTDTQYF.

The rearrangement uses TRBV24-1 and TRBJ1-2; D remains unclear. Germline V gene sequence: CDR1 KGHDR, CDR2 SFDVKD. V shed 2 bases and J shed 5 bases, with 11 bases lying between them. The CDR3 extends over 14 amino acids. The CDR3 sequence: CATSDSTKGYGYTF. In DNA, the CDR3 is TGTGCCACCAGTGATTCAACGAAAGGATATGGCTACACCTTC.

This clonotype was seen once. The rearrangement joins TRBV28 to TRBJ1-5; weak D call: TRBD1 (5 bases). V dropped 8 bases and J dropped 6 bases, with 11 bases sitting between them. This CDR3 is built from 12 residues. Germline V CDR1 and CDR2: MDHEN, SYDVKM. The CDR3 DNA reads TGTGCCAGCGGTGGGGCACTTCAGCCCCAGCATTTT. Protein product: CASGGALQPQHF.

This chain joins TRBV10-3 and TRBJ2-3; TRBD2 matches 9 bases. The length of the CDR3 is 17 residues. V shed 4 bases, J shed 2 bases, and the junction held 10 bases outside the gene matches. Germline CDR1 ENHRY, CDR2 SYGVKD. CDR3: CAISALDSGRYTDTQYF. The CDR3, as DNA: TGTGCCATCAGTGCCCTCGACAGCGGGAGGTACACAGATACGCAGTATTTT.

The chain employs TRBV15 and TRBJ2-1; D possibly corresponds to TRBD2 (5 bases). The CDR3 length is 12 residues. Germline values: CDR1 LNHNV, CDR2 YYDKDF (reference sequence). Trimming removed 1 base from V and 9 bases from J, with 7 bases in between. The CDR3 nucleotides read TGTGCCACCAGCAGAGCCCGGGGTGAGCAGTTCTTC. This gives the protein CATSRARGEQFF.

This clonotype was found a few times. The chain joins TRBV7-2 to TRBJ1-5; the match to TRBD1 covers 7 bases. Trimming at V came to 5 bases and at J to 3 bases, leaving 7 bases not matched to a gene. CDR3 size: 15 residues. The germline V gene encodes CDR1 SGHTA and CDR2 FQGNSA. The CDR3 loop reads CASSSGTAYNQPQHF. CDR3 DNA sequence: TGTGCCAGCAGCAGCGGGACAGCCTACAATCAGCCCCAGCATTTT.

The sample holds many counts of this clonotype. The V gene is TRBV7-2, the J gene TRBJ1-1, with TRBD1 as a possible D gene (6 bases). Trimming cost V 2 bases and J 5 bases, with 12 bases left between them. Germline V CDR1 and CDR2: SGHTA, FQGNSA. CDR3 length: 14 amino acids. In nucleotides, the CDR3 is TGTGCCAGCAGCTTAAATGGGGGCAGGACTGAAGCTTTCTTT. It codes for CASSLNGGRTEAFF.

This clonotype was picked up many times. The chain uses TRBV6-2 or TRBV6-3 and TRBJ2-3; 8 bases are a match to TRBD2. From germline, CDR1 is MNHEY and CDR2 SVGEGT. The trim removed 2 bases at V and 4 bases at J, leaving 5 bases unmatched. The CDR3 is made up of 15 amino acids. CDR3 in amino acids: CASSYEAGASDTQYF. The DNA of the CDR3 is TGTGCCAGCAGTTACGAAGCGGGAGCATCAGATACGCAGTATTTT.

This clonotype was counted between two and nine times. The chain combines TRBV6-2 or TRBV6-3 with TRBJ2-3, with D unclear. V gave up 6 bases and J gave up 7 bases, with 8 bases separating them. The CDR3 spans 11 residues. CDR1 is MNHEY, CDR2 SVGEGT, per germline. The CDR3 loop is CASSLPNTQYF. The CDR3 coding sequence is TGTGCCAGCAGCCTACCGAATACGCAGTATTTT.

This clonotype was seen a handful of times. The chain links TRBV15 to TRBJ1-3, with no clear D. Germline lookup yields CDR1 LNHNV and CDR2 YYDKDF (reference sequence). The V end was cut by 8 bases, the J end by 2 bases, with 10 bases between. The CDR3 covers 13 residues. Here the CDR3 reads CATSPGPGNTIYF. The CDR3 region has the DNA TGTGCCACCTCGCCTGGTCCTGGAAACACCATATATTTT.

This clonotype was seen a few times. The chain couples TRBV6-2 or TRBV6-3 to TRBJ2-1; 7 positions agree with TRBD2. There are 16 residues in the CDR3. The V gene end was trimmed by 5 bases and the J gene end by 10 bases; junction bases not matched to a gene: 17. Germline V gene sequence: CDR1 MNHEY, CDR2 SVGEGT. The chain's CDR3 is CASSRVGASGSREQFF. The CDR3 nucleotides read TGTGCCAGCAGTCGGGTCGGGGCTAGCGGTTCACGGGAGCAGTTCTTC.

The chain has TRBV3-1 and TRBJ2-2; 7 nucleotides align to TRBD1. The ends lost 4 bases at V and 3 bases at J; junction bases unmatched: 5. The CDR3 totals 15 residues. Germline V CDR1 and CDR2: LGHDT, YNNKEL (reference sequence). The CDR3 sequence: CASSPWTGDTGELFF. As DNA, the CDR3 is TGTGCCAGCAGCCCCTGGACAGGCGACACCGGGGAGCTGTTTTTT.

Regarding this clonotype: Since no conserved phenylalanine or tryptophan closes the CDR3, a read error is the likely cause. Because the CDR3's place on the DNA is in doubt, the DNA is left out and the CDR3 is given as listed by TCRdb. The rearrangement uses TRBV24-1 and TRBJ2-1; the table assigns TRBD1, which was not confirmed against the DNA. The CDR3 comprises 13 residues, both ends counted. Germline V gene sequence: CDR1 KGHDR, CDR2 SFDVKD. CDR3 sequence: CATSDTGYDEQLL.

This clonotype was counted at least ten times. This chain joins TRBV19 and TRBJ1-5; D is perhaps TRBD1 (5 bases). The CDR3 sequence is 14 residues long. Germline V CDR1 and CDR2: LNHDA, SQIVND (reference sequence). Trimming shortened V by 5 bases and J by 4 bases, and 12 bases separated the two germline ends. The CDR3 nucleotides are TGTGCCAGTAGTGAGGGGCCTTCAAATCAGCCCCAGCATTTT. This codes for CASSEGPSNQPQHF. The full variable domain, in which reference TRBV19 and TRBJ1-5 provide the parts outside the CDR3, is DGGITQSPKYLFRKEGQNVTLSCEQNLNHDAMYWYRQDPGQGLRLIYYSQIVNDFQKGDIAEGYSVSREKKESFPLTVTSAQKNPTAFYLCASSEGPSNQPQHFGDGTRLSIL.